These 23 T cell receptor beta chains originate from one sample sequenced in a study of T cells after yellow fever vaccination. TCRdb called the 5' RACE reads again in MiXCR, with one record for every CDR3 protein. The sample includes about 230,000 distinct CDR3 sequences, around 6.7% of them seen just once. Specimen: CD4+ T cells sorted from PBMCs, collected on the day of the yellow fever booster vaccination. The receptors were gathered from a young man who received the YFV17D yellow fever vaccine.

This clonotype was detected many times. The V call is TRBV20-1, the J call TRBJ1-6, with 8 bases fitting TRBD1. The CDR3 has 14 amino acids. CDR1 is DFQATT, CDR2 SNEGSKA, per germline (reference sequence). J was trimmed by 7 bases and V by 0 bases; bases with no gene match: 2. This CDR3 reads CSARDTGGNSPLHF. The CDR3 coding sequence is TGCAGTGCTAGAGATACAGGGGGGAATTCACCCCTCCACTTT.

The chain joins TRBV7-8 to TRBJ2-4; TRBD2 agrees at 8 bases. Losses at the gene ends were 2 bases for V and 4 bases for J; bases not matched to a gene: 7. The CDR3 loop spans 16 amino acids. Germline CDR1 is SGHVS and CDR2 is FQNEAQ. The CDR3 is CASSLISAGGKNIQYF. CDR3 DNA sequence: TGTGCCAGCAGCTTAATATCTGCGGGGGGAAAAAACATTCAGTACTTC.

This clonotype was counted between two and nine times. This chain uses TRBV20-1 with TRBJ1-6, with a weak D call TRBD1 (5 bases). The CDR3 length is 16 residues. CDR1 DFQATT and CDR2 SNEGSKA come from the germline V gene (reference sequence). The V end lost 3 bases, the J end lost 10 bases, and 22 bases lay between the germline ends. The CDR3 here is CSASLPGGYRGSPLHF. The CDR3 DNA reads TGCAGTGCTAGCCTCCCCGGGGGATACCGGGGGTCACCCCTCCACTTT.

The DNA for the CDR3 is TGTGCCAGCAGCCAAGGGGGAGGGAGGAGGACAGATACGCAGTATTTT. This codes for CASSQGGGRRTDTQYF. The rearrangement links TRBV4-2 to TRBJ2-3; 7 nucleotides agree with TRBD2. Germline V gene lookup returns CDR1 LGHNA and CDR2 YNFKEQ. Trimming took 1 base from V and 3 from J; bases not matched to a gene: 7. This CDR3 has 16 residues.

This clonotype was recorded at least ten times. The chain recombines TRBV12-3 or TRBV12-4 with TRBJ2-5; 7 nucleotides match TRBD1. The J segment lost 1 base and the V segment lost 4 bases, leaving 0 bases of the junction unmatched. This CDR3 region has 13 residues. The CDR3 sequence: CASSYRGQETQYF. The DNA for the CDR3 is TGTGCCAGCAGTTACAGGGGCCAAGAGACCCAGTACTTC.

V usage is TRBV29-1 and J usage is TRBJ2-7, with no clear D. This CDR3 spans 13 amino acids. Germline CDR1 and CDR2: SQVTM and ANQGSEA. Deletions cut 4 bases from V and 2 bases from J, with 12 bases between. The CDR3 protein is CSVGSGPTYEQYF. The CDR3, as DNA: TGCAGCGTTGGCTCGGGCCCTACCTACGAGCAGTACTTC.

This clonotype was seen only a few times. This sequence joins TRBV20-1 and TRBJ2-1, with TRBD2 identical over 16 bases. Trimming cost V 6 bases and J 7 bases; bases outside gene matches: 15. This CDR3 spans 18 amino acids. CDR1 and CDR2 (germline): DFQATT, SNEGSKA (reference sequence). In nucleotides, the CDR3 is TGCAGTGCGAGCCGGGGCCCCCTGGGACTAGCGGGAGGGAATGAGCAGTTCTTC. Residues: CSASRGPLGLAGGNEQFF.

This clonotype was seen more than once but under ten times. This chain uses TRBV29-1 with TRBJ2-2; 9 bases align to TRBD2. The germline CDR1 and CDR2 sequences are SQVTM and ANQGSEA. After removal of 4 bases from V and 5 bases from J, the junction contained 8 bases not matched to a gene. This CDR3 has 15 amino acids. Written as DNA, the CDR3 is TGCAGCGTTGTTGTTAGCGGGAGTTCAACCGGGGAGCTGTTTTTT. Translation gives CSVVVSGSSTGELFF.

This rearrangement joins TRBV30 to TRBJ2-3; D might be TRBD2 (6 bases). Trimming stripped 2 bases from V and 0 bases from J, with 6 bases between. CDR3 length: 13 amino acids. Germline V gene lookup returns CDR1 GTSNPN and CDR2 SVGIG (reference sequence). The CDR3 spells CAWSSGSTDTQYF. The CDR3 coding sequence is TGTGCCTGGAGTAGCGGGAGCACAGATACGCAGTATTTT.

The chain employs TRBV5-1 and TRBJ2-5; D remains unclear. Germline V gene sequence: CDR1 SGHRS, CDR2 YFSETQ. CDR3 length: 13 amino acids. Trimming shortened V by 5 bases and J by 3 bases, and 11 bases separated the two germline ends. The CDR3 spells CASRPGAEETQYF. As DNA, the CDR3 is TGCGCCAGCAGACCGGGCGCCGAAGAGACCCAGTACTTC.

This clonotype was observed many times. This chain connects TRBV10-3 to TRBJ1-2; D gene ambiguous. Germline V gene lookup returns CDR1 ENHRY and CDR2 SYGVKD. With 0 bases removed from V and 8 bases from J, the gap between germline ends came to 7 bases. The CDR3 is 12 residues long. The CDR3 reads CAISESTEGYTF. For the CDR3, the DNA is TGTGCCATCAGTGAGTCGACGGAAGGCTACACCTTC.

This clonotype was detected only a few times. The chain is built from TRBV18 and TRBJ2-7; D is perhaps TRBD2 (6 bases). The CDR3 totals 15 residues. The V gene's germline CDR1 is KGHSH and CDR2 LQKENI. V was pared by 2 bases and J by 3 bases, with 14 bases between. The CDR3 loop is CASSPVPSVDYEQYF. CDR3 DNA: TGTGCCAGCTCACCAGTCCCTAGCGTCGACTACGAGCAGTACTTC. The full variable domain, with the rest looked up from reference TRBV18 and TRBJ2-7, is NAGVMQNPRHLVRRRGQEARLRCSPMKGHSHVYWYRQLPEEGLKFMVYLQKENIIDESGMPKERFSAEFPKEGPSILRIQQVVRGDSAAYFCASSPVPSVDYEQYFGPGTRLTVT.

This chain links TRBV11-2 with TRBJ2-3; no definite D call. V lost 5 bases and J lost 4, with 31 bases in between. Germline assignment: CDR1 SGHAT and CDR2 FQNNGV. The CDR3 runs 20 residues. The CDR3 spells CASSRRMFSLGLPGADTQYF. CDR3 bases: TGTGCCAGCAGCCGAAGAATGTTCTCCCTCGGCCTACCCGGCGCAGATACGCAGTATTTT.

This clonotype was recorded at least ten times. This chain uses TRBV4-3 with TRBJ1-2, with D perhaps TRBD1 (5 bases). This CDR3 has 15 residues. Trimming pared 0 bases from V and 1 base from J, leaving 9 bases between. The germline gives CDR1 LGHNA, CDR2 YSLEER. The CDR3 DNA is TGCGCCAGCAGCCAAGATTGGGGCGGTAACTATGGCTACACCTTC. Translated, it gives CASSQDWGGNYGYTF.

This clonotype was recorded at least ten times. This chain links TRBV20-1 with TRBJ2-1; a possible D gene is TRBD1 (5 bases). Germline V gene sequence: CDR1 DFQATT, CDR2 SNEGSKA (reference sequence). V shed 4 bases and J shed 8 bases, with 6 bases lying between them. The CDR3 consists of 10 residues. The chain's CDR3 is CSAMGHEQFF. In DNA, the CDR3 is TGCAGTGCTATGGGGCATGAGCAGTTCTTC.

In this sample, this clonotype turned up many times. This chain links TRBV24-1 with TRBJ1-5, with a tentative D call TRBD1 (5 bases). V was shortened by 4 bases and J by 11 bases, with 20 bases between the two germline ends. The CDR3 covers 15 residues. Germline lookup yields CDR1 KGHDR and CDR2 SFDVKD. The CDR3 reads CATSDRGAPPGTQHF. CDR3 in DNA: TGTGCCACCAGTGACCGAGGGGCCCCACCGGGGACCCAGCATTTT.

This clonotype has a handful of counts. The chain links TRBV7-2 to TRBJ2-1; TRBD2 agrees at 11 bases. The germline V gene has CDR1 SGHTA and CDR2 FQGNSA. V lost 3 bases and J lost 3; bases outside the gene matches: 1. The CDR3 runs 15 residues. Here the CDR3 DNA reads TGTGCCAGCAGCTTTAGCGGGAGGGACTACAATGAGCAGTTCTTC. This sequence encodes CASSFSGRDYNEQFF.

This clonotype was counted many times. The chain couples TRBV20-1 to TRBJ2-1, with 13 bases fitting TRBD2. CDR3 size: 15 residues. Germline CDR1 and CDR2: DFQATT and SNEGSKA (reference sequence). Trimming cost V 0 bases and J 8 bases; bases outside gene matches: 4. CDR3 in DNA: TGCAGTGCTAGAGAGGTGGGACTAGCGGGGTATGAGCAGTTCTTC. It codes for CSAREVGLAGYEQFF.

In this sample, this clonotype turned up many times. The DNA for the CDR3 is TGCGCCAGCAGCTTGGTGATCTATGGGACAGGGGTAGATACGCAGTATTTT. This encodes CASSLVIYGTGVDTQYF. The rearrangement uses TRBV5-1 and TRBJ2-3; 10 bases map to TRBD1. The germline CDR1 and CDR2 sequences are SGHRS and YFSETQ. V shed 0 bases, J shed 5 bases, and the junction held 9 bases outside the gene matches. The CDR3 sequence is 17 residues long.

Note on this clonotype: Germline is not matched at one junction end, which may reflect a read error. The V gene is TRBV7-8, the J gene TRBJ2-2, with a possible D match to TRBD1 (6 bases). This CDR3 comprises 16 residues. Looked up from germline, CDR1 is SGHVS and CDR2 is FQNEAQ. This CDR3 is CASSFDRLWNPGKLFF. The CDR3 DNA reads as TGTGCCAGCAGCTTTGACAGGTTATGGAATCCCGGGAAGCTGTTTTTT.

This clonotype was seen only a few times. The rearrangement uses TRBV18 and TRBJ2-1; 9 bases align to TRBD2. V shed 6 bases and J 2 bases; nucleotides not matched to a gene: 14. The CDR3 has 18 residues. CDR1 is KGHSH and CDR2 is LQKENI in the germline V gene. The CDR3 DNA follows: TGTGCCAGCTCCCCTACTACCTTAGCGGGAGACACCTACAATGAGCAGTTCTTC. This gives the protein CASSPTTLAGDTYNEQFF.

Only a few counts were recorded for this clonotype. The chain combines TRBV29-1 with TRBJ2-1; 8 bases are shared with TRBD1. The CDR3 has 15 amino acids. V shed 1 base, J shed 4 bases, and the junction held 6 bases outside the gene matches. From germline, CDR1 is SQVTM and CDR2 ANQGSEA. In DNA, the CDR3 is TGCAGCGTTGAAGGGACAGGGTGGAGGTACAATGAGCAGTTCTTC. The encoded protein is CSVEGTGWRYNEQFF.

There are a few counts of this clonotype. This rearrangement joins TRBV7-6 to TRBJ2-2; D gene unclear. Germline V CDR1 and CDR2: SGHVS, FNYEAQ. This CDR3 contains 15 residues. Trimming took 0 bases from V and 6 from J, leaving 11 bases between them. The CDR3 sequence: CASSLALSGAGELFF. In nucleotides, the CDR3 is TGTGCCAGCAGCTTAGCGCTCTCGGGTGCCGGGGAGCTGTTTTTT. The variable domain in full, with the rest retrieved from reference TRBV7-6 and TRBJ2-2, is GAGVSQSPRYKVTKRGQDVALRCDPISGHVSLYWYRQALGQGPEFLTYFNYEAQQDKSGLPNDRFSAERPEGSISTLTIQRTEQRDSAMYRCASSLALSGAGELFFGEGSRLTVL.